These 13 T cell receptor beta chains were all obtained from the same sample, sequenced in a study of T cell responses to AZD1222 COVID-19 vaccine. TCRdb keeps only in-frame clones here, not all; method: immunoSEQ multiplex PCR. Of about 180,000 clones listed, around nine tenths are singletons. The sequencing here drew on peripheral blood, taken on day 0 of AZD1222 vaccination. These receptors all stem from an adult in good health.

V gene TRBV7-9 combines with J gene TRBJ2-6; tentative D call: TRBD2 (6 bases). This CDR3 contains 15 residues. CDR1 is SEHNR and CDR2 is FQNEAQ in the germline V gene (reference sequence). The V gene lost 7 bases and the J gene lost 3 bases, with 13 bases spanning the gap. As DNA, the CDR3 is TGTGCCAGCAACTATGGGACTGTTGGGGCCAACGTCCTGACTTTC. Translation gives CASNYGTVGANVLTF.

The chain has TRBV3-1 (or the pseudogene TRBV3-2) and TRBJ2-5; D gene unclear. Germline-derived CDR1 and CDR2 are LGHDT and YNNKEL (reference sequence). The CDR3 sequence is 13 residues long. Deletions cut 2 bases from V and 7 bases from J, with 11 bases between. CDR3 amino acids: CASSQLVTGTQYF. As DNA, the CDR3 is TGTGCCAGCAGCCAACTCGTAACTGGGACCCAGTACTTC.

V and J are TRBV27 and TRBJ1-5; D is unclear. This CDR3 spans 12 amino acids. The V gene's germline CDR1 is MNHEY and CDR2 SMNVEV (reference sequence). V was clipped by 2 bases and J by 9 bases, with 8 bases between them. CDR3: CASSLTNGPQHF. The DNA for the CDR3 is TGTGCCAGCAGTTTAACCAATGGGCCCCAGCATTTT.

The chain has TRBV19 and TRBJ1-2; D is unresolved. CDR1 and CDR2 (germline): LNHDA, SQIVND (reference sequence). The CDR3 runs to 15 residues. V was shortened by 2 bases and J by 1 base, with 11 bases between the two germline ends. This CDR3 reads CASSILPGDNYGYTF. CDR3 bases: TGTGCCAGTAGTATACTTCCGGGAGATAACTATGGCTACACCTTC.

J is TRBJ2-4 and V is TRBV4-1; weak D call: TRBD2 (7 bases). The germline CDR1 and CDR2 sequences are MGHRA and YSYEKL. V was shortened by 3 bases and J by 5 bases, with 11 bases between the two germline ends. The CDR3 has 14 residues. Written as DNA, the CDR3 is TGCGCCAGCAGCCACACAGGGAGGGAAAACATTCAGTACTTC. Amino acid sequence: CASSHTGRENIQYF.

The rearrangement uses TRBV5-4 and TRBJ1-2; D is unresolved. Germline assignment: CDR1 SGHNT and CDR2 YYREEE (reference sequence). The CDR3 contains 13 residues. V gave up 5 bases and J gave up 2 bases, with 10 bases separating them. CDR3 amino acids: CASSTDGNYGYTF. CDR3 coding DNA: TGTGCCAGCAGTACGGACGGAAACTATGGCTACACCTTC.

The CDR3 loop is CSASSPGAYNEQFF. CDR3 coding DNA: TGCAGTGCCAGTTCCCCAGGGGCCTACAATGAGCAGTTCTTC. This chain uses TRBV20-1 with TRBJ2-1; weak D call: TRBD1 (6 bases). The ends were cut back, 6 bases at V and 2 bases at J, with 14 bases in the middle. Per the germline V gene, CDR1 is DFQATT and CDR2 is SNEGSKA (reference sequence). The CDR3 runs 14 residues.

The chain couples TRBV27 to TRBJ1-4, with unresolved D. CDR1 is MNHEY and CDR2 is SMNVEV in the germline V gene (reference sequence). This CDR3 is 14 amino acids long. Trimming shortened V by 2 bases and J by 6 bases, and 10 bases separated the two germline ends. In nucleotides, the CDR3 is TGTGCCAGCAGTTTAAGAAGTACTTATGAAAAACTGTTTTTT. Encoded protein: CASSLRSTYEKLFF.

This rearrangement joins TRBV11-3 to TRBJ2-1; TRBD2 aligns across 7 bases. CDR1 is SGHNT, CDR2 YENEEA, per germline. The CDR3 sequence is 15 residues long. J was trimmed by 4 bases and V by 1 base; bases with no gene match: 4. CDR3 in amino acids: CASSLVASGYNEQFF. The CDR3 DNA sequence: TGTGCCAGCAGCTTAGTGGCTAGCGGATACAATGAGCAGTTCTTC.

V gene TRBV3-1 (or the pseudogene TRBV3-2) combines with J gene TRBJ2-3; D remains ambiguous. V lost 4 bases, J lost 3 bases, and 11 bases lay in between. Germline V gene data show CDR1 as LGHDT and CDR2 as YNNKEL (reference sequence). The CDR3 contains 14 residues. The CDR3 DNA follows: TGTGCCAGCAGCCCCCTGGATCCGACAGATACGCAGTATTTT. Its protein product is CASSPLDPTDTQYF.

The CDR3 spells CATSEVGLATEQYF. CDR3 DNA sequence: TGTGCCACCAGCGAGGTGGGACTTGCTACGGAGCAGTACTTC. The genes are TRBV15 and TRBJ2-7; the D gene is possibly TRBD2 (6 bases). Germline loops: CDR1 LNHNV, CDR2 YYDKDF (reference sequence). V was shortened by 5 bases and J by 7 bases, with 18 bases between the two germline ends. The CDR3 totals 14 residues. Drawing the rest from reference TRBV15 and TRBJ2-7, the complete variable domain is DAMVIQNPRYQVTQFGKPVTLSCSQTLNHNVMYWYQQKSSQAPKLLFHYYDKDFNNEADTPDNFQSRRPNTSFCFLDIRSPGLGDTAMYLCATSEVGLATEQYFGPGTRLTVT.

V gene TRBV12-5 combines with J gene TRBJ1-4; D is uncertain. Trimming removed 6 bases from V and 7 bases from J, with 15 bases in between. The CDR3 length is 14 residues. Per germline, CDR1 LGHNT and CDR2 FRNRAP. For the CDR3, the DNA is TGTGCTAGTGGCATGGGGTCGGGGTCTGAAAAACTGTTTTTT. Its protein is CASGMGSGSEKLFF.

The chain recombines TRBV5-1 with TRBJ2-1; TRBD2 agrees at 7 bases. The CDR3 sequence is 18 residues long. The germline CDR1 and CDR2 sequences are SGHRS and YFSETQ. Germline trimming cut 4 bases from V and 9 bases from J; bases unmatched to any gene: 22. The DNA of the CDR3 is TGCGCCAGCAGCGGAACCCCTTTAACGGGAGGAGTATCAGGTGAGCAGTTCTTC. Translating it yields CASSGTPLTGGVSGEQFF.